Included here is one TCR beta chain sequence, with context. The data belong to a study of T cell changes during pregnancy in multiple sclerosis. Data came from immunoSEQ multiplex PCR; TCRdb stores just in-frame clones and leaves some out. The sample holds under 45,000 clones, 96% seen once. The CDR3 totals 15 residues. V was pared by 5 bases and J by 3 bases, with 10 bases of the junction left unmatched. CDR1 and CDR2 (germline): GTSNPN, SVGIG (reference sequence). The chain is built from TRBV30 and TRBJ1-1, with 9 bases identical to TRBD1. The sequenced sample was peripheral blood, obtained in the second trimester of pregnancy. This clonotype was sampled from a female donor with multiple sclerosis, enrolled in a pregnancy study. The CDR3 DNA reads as TGTGCCTGGCGGGACAGGGTTCTTCAGGACACTGAAGCTTTCTTT. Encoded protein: CAWRDRVLQDTEAFF.